The 25 T cell receptor beta chains listed next were all sequenced from one sample in a study of blood T cell repertoires in COVID-19. Clones were sequenced by immunoSEQ multiplex PCR, and TCRdb holds only the in-frame ones, with some missing. The sample holds over 100,000 clones, 70% to 90% seen once. Source material: peripheral blood. These receptors originate from a middle-aged man with active or convalescent COVID-19.

V and J are TRBV10-3 and TRBJ1-6; a weak D match, TRBD1 (6 bases). This CDR3 region has 14 residues. The ends were cut back, 8 bases at V and 7 bases at J, with 15 bases in the middle. CDR1 ENHRY and CDR2 SYGVKD come from the germline V gene. The CDR3 here is CAIWGGAGNSPLHF. CDR3 nucleotides: TGTGCCATCTGGGGGGGGGCTGGGAATTCACCCCTCCACTTT.

This clone was recorded once. The chain combines TRBV5-1 with TRBJ1-1; D is uncertain. Per the germline V gene, CDR1 is SGHRS and CDR2 is YFSETQ. V was trimmed by 1 base and J by 0 bases, leaving 13 bases between them. The CDR3 runs 16 residues. The DNA for the CDR3 is TGCGCCAGCAGCTTGACGGGGTCAAATATGAACACTGAAGCTTTCTTT. Residues: CASSLTGSNMNTEAFF.

J is TRBJ1-5 and V is TRBV7-2; D unresolved. The CDR3 has 14 amino acids. The germline gives CDR1 SGHTA, CDR2 FQGNSA. The germline V and J ends were trimmed by 7 bases and 1 base, with 11 bases remaining between them. DNA of the CDR3: TGTGCCAGCAACCTACCCCTGAGCAATCAGCCCCAGCATTTT. This codes for CASNLPLSNQPQHF.

The chain carries TRBV7-3 and TRBJ2-2; the match to TRBD2 covers 9 bases. J gave up 0 bases and V 5 bases, and 7 bases lay outside the gene matches. CDR1 and CDR2 from the germline V gene are SGHTA and FQGTGA. CDR3 length equals 17 residues. Here the CDR3 reads CASSLGAGGANTGELFF. The CDR3 coding sequence is TGTGCCAGCAGCCTAGGAGCGGGGGGAGCGAACACCGGGGAGCTGTTTTTT.

The gene calls are TRBV11-2 and TRBJ1-1, with D perhaps TRBD1 (5 bases). The CDR3 contains 15 residues. Trimming removed 1 base from V and 2 bases from J, with 11 bases in between. Germline V CDR1 and CDR2: SGHAT, FQNNGV. The CDR3: CASSLGLGGNTEAFF. CDR3 bases: TGTGCCAGCAGCTTAGGGCTCGGGGGTAACACTGAAGCTTTCTTT.

The chain has TRBV5-1 and TRBJ1-1, with 7 nucleotides matching TRBD1. J gave up 1 base and V 0 bases, and 6 bases lay outside the gene matches. In germline, CDR1 is SGHRS, CDR2 YFSETQ. CDR3 length: 16 amino acids. CDR3 coding DNA: TGCGCCAGCAGCTTGGGGGACAGCCTAAGGAACACTGAAGCTTTCTTT. This translates into CASSLGDSLRNTEAFF.

The chain has TRBV7-9 and TRBJ2-3; 8 bases are shared with TRBD1. Trimming took 7 bases from V and 6 from J; bases not matched to a gene: 12. The CDR3 is 15 residues long. In germline, CDR1 is SEHNR, CDR2 FQNEAQ (reference sequence). The CDR3 loop is CASTLRAGGGDTQYF. Written as DNA, the CDR3 is TGTGCCAGCACCCTCCGGGCAGGGGGCGGGGATACGCAGTATTTT.

The genes are TRBV9 and TRBJ1-3, with D hard to call. CDR3 length equals 14 residues. The germline V gene encodes CDR1 SGDLS and CDR2 YYNGEE. V lost 0 bases to trimming and J lost 2 bases, with 6 bases between them. The CDR3 region is CASSVGSAGNTIYF. The DNA for the CDR3 is TGTGCCAGCAGCGTAGGGTCGGCTGGAAACACCATATATTTT.

The chain has TRBV6-2 or TRBV6-3 and TRBJ2-3; D is unclear. The CDR3 is 14 amino acids. The germline CDR1 and CDR2 sequences are MNHEY and SVGEGT. Trimming cost V 1 base and J 5 bases, with 10 bases left between them. The CDR3 region is CASSYYFAVDTQYF. The CDR3, as DNA: TGTGCCAGCAGTTACTACTTCGCGGTAGATACGCAGTATTTT.

The chain carries TRBV24-1 and TRBJ2-5, with 11 nucleotides matching TRBD2. The V segment lost 4 bases and the J segment 2 bases; nucleotides outside the gene matches: 5. Looked up from germline, CDR1 is KGHDR and CDR2 is SFDVKD. This CDR3 spans 16 amino acids. The CDR3 DNA follows: TGTGCCACCAGTGAGGCCCTAGCGGGGGGACAAGAGACCCAGTACTTC. It encodes CATSEALAGGQETQYF.

The chain is built from TRBV10-3 and TRBJ2-7; 10 nucleotides agree with TRBD1. V dropped 4 bases and J dropped 5; count of bases not matched to a gene: 5. This CDR3 comprises 14 residues. The germline V gene encodes CDR1 ENHRY and CDR2 SYGVKD. CDR3 nucleotides: TGTGCCATCAGTGGGGGACAGGGGTCCGACGAGCAGTACTTC. Translated, it gives CAISGGQGSDEQYF.

The chain carries TRBV5-1 and TRBJ2-7, with 10 bases aligning to TRBD1. Per germline, CDR1 SGHRS and CDR2 YFSETQ. The CDR3 is made up of 14 amino acids. The V gene end was trimmed by 4 bases and the J gene end by 5 bases; junction bases not matched to a gene: 6. The CDR3 reads CASSPETGGNEQYF. DNA for the CDR3: TGCGCCAGCAGCCCCGAGACAGGGGGCAACGAGCAGTACTTC.

The V and J genes are TRBV7-9 and TRBJ2-2, with a tentative D call TRBD1 (5 bases). Trimming shortened V by 1 base and J by 8 bases, and 11 bases separated the two germline ends. The CDR3 spans 14 residues. In germline, CDR1 is SEHNR, CDR2 FQNEAQ (reference sequence). CDR3 in amino acids: CASSLEGAAGELFF. In nucleotides, the CDR3 is TGTGCCAGCAGCTTAGAAGGGGCAGCAGGGGAGCTGTTTTTT.

The chain recombines TRBV7-2 with TRBJ2-7; D is perhaps TRBD2 (7 bases). CDR1 and CDR2 from the germline V gene are SGHTA and FQGNSA. This CDR3 has 15 amino acids. V was shortened by 4 bases and J by 3 bases, with 16 bases between the two germline ends. The chain's CDR3 is CASSSSAGANYEQYF. In DNA, the CDR3 is TGTGCCAGCAGCTCATCTGCGGGGGCCAACTACGAGCAGTACTTC.

The chain is built from TRBV19 and TRBJ1-5, with a tentative D call TRBD1 (5 bases). V was cut by 9 bases and J by 3 bases, with 18 bases left in between. The CDR3 has 15 amino acids. Germline CDR1 and CDR2: LNHDA and SQIVND (reference sequence). The CDR3 region is CASKGEGAFNQPQHF. The CDR3 DNA sequence: TGTGCCAGCAAAGGGGAGGGTGCATTCAATCAGCCCCAGCATTTT.

The CDR3 region has the DNA TGTGCCAGCTCACCGGAAACCGGAGATAGCTATGGCTACACCTTC. Translated, it gives CASSPETGDSYGYTF. This chain joins TRBV18 and TRBJ1-2, with D unclear. The V end was cut by 3 bases, the J end by 4 bases, with 15 bases between. CDR3 size: 15 residues. Germline-derived CDR1 and CDR2 are KGHSH and LQKENI.

The gene calls are TRBV3-1 (or the pseudogene TRBV3-2) and TRBJ2-5; 9 bases agree with TRBD2. This CDR3 has 17 amino acids. CDR1 and CDR2 from the germline V gene are LGHDT and YNNKEL (reference sequence). Trimming at V came to 4 bases and at J to 1 base, leaving 10 bases not matched to a gene. The CDR3 region has the DNA TGTGCCAGCAGCCCTCGAGTAGGGCGGGGGGGCCAAGAGACCCAGTACTTC. As protein: CASSPRVGRGGQETQYF.

V usage is TRBV18 and J usage is TRBJ2-6, with 12 bases lining up with TRBD1. CDR3 length: 18 amino acids. Losses at the gene ends were 3 bases for V and 4 bases for J; bases not matched to a gene: 7. From germline, CDR1 is KGHSH and CDR2 LQKENI. CDR3 nucleotide sequence: TGTGCCAGCTCACCCTGGGGACAGGGGGCGCCCGGGGCCAACGTCCTGACTTTC. As protein: CASSPWGQGAPGANVLTF.

The V and J genes are TRBV4-1 and TRBJ1-5, with D possibly matching TRBD1 (5 bases). CDR1 and CDR2 from the germline V gene are MGHRA and YSYEKL. The CDR3 length is 16 residues. Trimming took 0 bases from V and 2 from J, leaving 11 bases between them. CDR3 loop: CASSQEGRAGNQPQHF. The CDR3 DNA reads as TGCGCCAGCAGCCAAGAGGGCAGGGCCGGCAATCAGCCCCAGCATTTT.

The DNA of the CDR3 is TGTGCCAGCAGCCAATATACAGGGAATTCACCCCTCCACTTT. Translation gives CASSQYTGNSPLHF. The chain uses TRBV3-1 (or the pseudogene TRBV3-2) and TRBJ1-6, with a weak D call TRBD1 (6 bases). This CDR3 spans 14 amino acids. Germline CDR1 and CDR2: LGHDT and YNNKEL (reference sequence). V was cut by 2 bases and J by 7 bases, with 9 bases left in between.

The V call is TRBV2, the J call TRBJ2-5; D unclear. Germline V gene lookup returns CDR1 SNHLY and CDR2 FYNNEI. The CDR3 is 15 amino acids. The CDR3 DNA sequence: TGTGCACTCCACCCCCGTGGGCAACGACAAGAGACCCAGTACTTC. It is translated as CALHPRGQRQETQYF.

Comment on this clone: This CDR3 is also generated by other DNA sequences in the sample. J is TRBJ2-3 and V is TRBV6-1; D may be TRBD2 (6 bases). Trimming pared 3 bases from V and 0 bases from J, leaving 10 bases between. CDR1 is MNHNS, CDR2 SASEGT, per germline. The CDR3 sequence is 15 residues long. The CDR3 region is CASSEGGLSTDTQYF. Here the CDR3 DNA reads TGTGCCAGCAGTGAGGGAGGACTAAGCACAGATACGCAGTATTTT.

The chain recombines TRBV11-2 with TRBJ1-4; weak D call: TRBD1 (6 bases). This CDR3 region has 15 residues. V was shortened by 5 bases and J by 1 base, with 11 bases between the two germline ends. From germline, CDR1 is SGHAT and CDR2 FQNNGV. The CDR3 nucleotides are TGTGCCAGCAGCCCTGACAGGAAAACTAATGAAAAACTGTTTTTT. Protein sequence: CASSPDRKTNEKLFF.

The rearrangement uses TRBV19 and TRBJ1-5; 7 bases are shared with TRBD1. Germline values: CDR1 LNHDA, CDR2 SQIVND (reference sequence). CDR3 length: 15 residues. Trimming at V came to 5 bases and at J to 2 bases, leaving 6 bases not matched to a gene. CDR3 DNA: TGTGCCAGTAGTCCCCCCGACAGGGGCAATCAGCCCCAGCATTTT. Amino acid sequence: CASSPPDRGNQPQHF.

This chain connects TRBV24-1 to TRBJ1-1; maybe TRBD1 (6 bases). With 3 bases removed from V and 11 bases from J, the gap between germline ends came to 18 bases. The CDR3 spans 14 residues. Germline V gene data show CDR1 as KGHDR and CDR2 as SFDVKD. The CDR3 DNA reads as TGTGCCACCAGTGATCCGGGACAAATCTCTGGCGCTTTCTTT. Translating it yields CATSDPGQISGAFF.